Listed below are T cell receptor beta chains from one sample, sequenced in a study of cytomegalovirus exposure and HLA in healthy donors. Repertoires were generated with immunoSEQ multiplex PCR, while TCRdb's copy carries only in-frame clones and drops some. Here the sample spans approximately 89,000 clones, more than 75% being singletons. The sequenced sample consisted of PBMCs. The receptors were sampled from a human donor in good health. CDR3s include the opening cysteine and the closing phenylalanine or tryptophan. A D gene is named only where the DNA matches it firmly. A clone size is listed for some rows: how often the clone was seen (once, few, many), or a class if it is expanded.

D | J | length | V | size | CDR3 | DNA
- | TRBJ1-1 | 16 | TRBV9 | - | CASSVLGTGGNTEAFF | TGTGCCAGCAGCGTATTGGGTACAGGTGGGAACACTGAAGCTTTCTTT
- | TRBJ2-1 | 15 | TRBV6-6 | - | CASSRQGSSYNEQFF | TGTGCCAGCAGCCGTCAGGGGAGCTCCTACAATGAGCAGTTCTTC
TRBD1 | TRBJ2-7 | 14 | TRBV6-5 | - | CASSWRQGAGEQYF | TGTGCCAGCAGTTGGAGACAGGGGGCTGGAGAGCAGTACTTC
TRBD1 | TRBJ1-2 | 13 | TRBV7-2 | - | CASSSQGVGGYTF | TGTGCCAGCAGCTCCCAGGGGGTGGGTGGCTACACCTTC
TRBD1 | TRBJ2-2 | 16 | TRBV5-1 | - | CASSPQGAGRTGELFF | TGCGCCAGCAGCCCCCAGGGGGCCGGGAGAACCGGGGAGCTGTTTTTT
- | TRBJ2-3 | 14 | TRBV14 | - | CASSQTGGTAPQYF | TGTGCCAGCAGCCAAACAGGAGGGACTGCCCCGCAGTATTTT
- | TRBJ2-5 | 12 | TRBV30 | - | CAWFAGRETQYF | TGTGCCTGGTTTGCAGGTCGAGAGACCCAGTACTTC
- | TRBJ2-2 | 20 | TRBV19 | - | CASSIPVWRVSTPNGGELFF | TGTGCCAGTAGTATCCCTGTTTGGAGGGTGTCTACCCCAAACGGCGGGGAGCTGTTTTTT
- | TRBJ1-2 | 12 | TRBV28 | - | CASSLGGRGYTF | TGTGCCAGCAGTTTAGGGGGGAGAGGCTACACCTTC
TRBD1 | TRBJ1-1 | 20 | TRBV7-6 | once | CASSLAGGDRGRGKNTEAFF | TGTGCCAGCAGCTTAGCAGGGGGGGACAGGGGGCGAGGAAAGAACACTGAAGCTTTCTTT
- | TRBJ1-2 | 13 | TRBV10-2 | - | CASSDYRDYGYTF | TGCGCCAGCAGTGACTACAGAGACTATGGCTACACCTTC